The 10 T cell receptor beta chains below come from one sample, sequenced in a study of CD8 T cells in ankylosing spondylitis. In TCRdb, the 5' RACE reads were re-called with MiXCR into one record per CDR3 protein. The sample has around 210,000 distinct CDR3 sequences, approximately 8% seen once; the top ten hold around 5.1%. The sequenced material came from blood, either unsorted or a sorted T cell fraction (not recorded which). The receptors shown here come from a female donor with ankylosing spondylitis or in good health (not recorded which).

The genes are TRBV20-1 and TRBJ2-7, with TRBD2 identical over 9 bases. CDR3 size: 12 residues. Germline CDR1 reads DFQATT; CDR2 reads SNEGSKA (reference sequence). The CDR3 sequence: CSGSGRPIEQYF. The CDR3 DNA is TGCAGCGGAAGCGGGAGGCCCATCGAGCAGTACTTC.

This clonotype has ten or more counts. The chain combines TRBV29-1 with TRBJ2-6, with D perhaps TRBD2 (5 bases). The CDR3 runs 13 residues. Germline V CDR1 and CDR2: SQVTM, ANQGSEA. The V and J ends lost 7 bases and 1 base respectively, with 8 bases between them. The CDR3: CSARVSGANVLTF. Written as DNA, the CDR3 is TGCAGCGCGAGGGTATCTGGGGCCAACGTCCTGACTTTC.

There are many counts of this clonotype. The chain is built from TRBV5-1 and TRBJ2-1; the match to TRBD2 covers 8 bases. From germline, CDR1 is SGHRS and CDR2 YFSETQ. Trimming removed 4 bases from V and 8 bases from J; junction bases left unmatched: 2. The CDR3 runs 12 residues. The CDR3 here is CASSPAGDEQFF. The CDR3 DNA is TGCGCCAGCAGCCCAGCGGGGGATGAGCAGTTCTTC. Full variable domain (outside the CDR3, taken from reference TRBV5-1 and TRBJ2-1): KAGVTQTPRYLIKTRGQQVTLSCSPISGHRSVSWYQQTPGQGLQFLFEYFSETQRNKGNFPGRFSGRQFSNSRSEMNVSTLELGDSALYLCASSPAGDEQFFGPGTRLTVL.

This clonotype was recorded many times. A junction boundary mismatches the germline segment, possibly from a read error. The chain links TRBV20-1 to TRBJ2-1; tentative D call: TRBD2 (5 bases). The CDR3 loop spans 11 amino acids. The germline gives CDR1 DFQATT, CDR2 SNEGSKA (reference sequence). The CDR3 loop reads CSAAQSEVQLF. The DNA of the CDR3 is TGCAGTGCCGCCCAGTCGGAGGTGCAGCTCTTC.

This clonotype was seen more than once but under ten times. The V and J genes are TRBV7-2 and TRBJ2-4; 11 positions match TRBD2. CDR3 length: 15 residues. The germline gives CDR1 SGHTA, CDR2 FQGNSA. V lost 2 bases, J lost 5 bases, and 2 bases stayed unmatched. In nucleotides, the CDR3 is TGTGCCAGCAGCTTACGGGGACTAGCGGAAAACATTCAGTACTTC. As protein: CASSLRGLAENIQYF.

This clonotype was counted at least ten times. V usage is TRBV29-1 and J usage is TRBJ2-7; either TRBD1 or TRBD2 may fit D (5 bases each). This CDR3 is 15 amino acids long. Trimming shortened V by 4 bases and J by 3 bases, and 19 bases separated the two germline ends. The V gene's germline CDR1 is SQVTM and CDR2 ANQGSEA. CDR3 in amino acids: CSVVEAGQPHYEQYF. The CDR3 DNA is TGCAGCGTTGTGGAGGCAGGGCAACCTCACTACGAGCAGTACTTC.

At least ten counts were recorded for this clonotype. CDR3 sequence: CAISESSFRGLEVEQYF. In DNA, the CDR3 is TGTGCCATCAGTGAGTCGTCATTCAGGGGCTTGGAGGTCGAGCAGTACTTC. The chain combines TRBV10-3 with TRBJ2-7; TRBD1 is a possible D gene (6 bases). The CDR3 is 17 amino acids. The ends were cut back, 0 bases at V and 6 bases at J, with 21 bases in the middle. Germline values: CDR1 ENHRY, CDR2 SYGVKD.

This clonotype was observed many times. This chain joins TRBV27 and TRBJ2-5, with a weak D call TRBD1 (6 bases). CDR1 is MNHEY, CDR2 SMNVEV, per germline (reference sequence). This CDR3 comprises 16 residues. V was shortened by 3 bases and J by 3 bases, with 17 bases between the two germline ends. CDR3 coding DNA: TGTGCCAGCAGTTTTTTCTCCTGGGGGACAAAAGAGACCCAGTACTTC. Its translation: CASSFFSWGTKETQYF.

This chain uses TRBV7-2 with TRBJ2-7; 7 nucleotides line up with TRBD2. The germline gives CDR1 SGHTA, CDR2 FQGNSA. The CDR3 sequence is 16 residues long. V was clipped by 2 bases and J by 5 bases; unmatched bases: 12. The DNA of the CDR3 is TGTGCCAGCAGCTTAAATGTCGAGGCGGGAGTTGACGAGCAGTACTTC. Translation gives CASSLNVEAGVDEQYF.

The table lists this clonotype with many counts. The CDR3 bases are TGTGCCAGCAGCCGGGACAGAAATAATGAAAAACTGTTTTTT. It encodes CASSRDRNNEKLFF. This chain uses TRBV12-3 or TRBV12-4 with TRBJ1-4; TRBD1 agrees at 7 bases. The CDR3 consists of 14 residues. The V segment lost 6 bases and the J segment 4 bases; nucleotides outside the gene matches: 5.